The sample holds many counts of the clone carrying this TCR beta chain. The antigen is not known. This specimen comes from a study of identical twins. Study outcomes and limitations: A lower insertion count was a feature of abundant cord blood beta clonotypes, with no such feature in memory repertoires. Conclusions relied on cross-sectional statistical analysis, not following the same donors.

TCRdb fed the 5' RACE reads into MiXCR, producing one record per CDR3 protein. This sample has around 1.7 million distinct CDR3 sequences, with under 35% found just once. The sample was cord blood. The clonotype comes from a newborn girl in good health.

In nucleotides, the CDR3 is TGTGCCAGCAGCAAGACTAGCGGTAGCTCCTACAATGAGCAGTTCTTC. Translating gives CASSKTSGSSYNEQFF. The chain combines TRBV7-2 with TRBJ2-1; 9 bases are a match to TRBD2. Germline V gene sequence: CDR1 SGHTA, CDR2 FQGNSA. The CDR3 extends over 16 amino acids. The V segment lost 5 bases and the J segment 0 bases; nucleotides outside the gene matches: 5.